This entry lists 28 T cell receptor beta chains sequenced from one sample in a study of T cells after yellow fever vaccination. Via MiXCR, TCRdb re-called the 5' RACE reads, giving one row per CDR3 protein. The sample includes 500,000 to 650,000 distinct CDR3 sequences, about 12% of them seen just once. The sequences come from PBMCs, collected on the day of the yellow fever booster vaccination. The receptor source for this set is a man aged 25-40 years who received the YFV17D yellow fever vaccine.

V usage is TRBV5-1 and J usage is TRBJ2-2, with unresolved D. V lost 0 bases, J lost 5 bases, and 11 bases lay in between. The V gene's germline CDR1 is SGHRS and CDR2 YFSETQ. The CDR3 contains 15 residues. The CDR3 nucleotides read TGCGCCAGCAGCTTGGGGCACGTCGGGACCGGGGAGCTGTTTTTT. Translation: CASSLGHVGTGELFF. The full variable domain, in which reference TRBV5-1 and TRBJ2-2 provide the parts outside the CDR3, is KAGVTQTPRYLIKTRGQQVTLSCSPISGHRSVSWYQQTPGQGLQFLFEYFSETQRNKGNFPGRFSGRQFSNSRSEMNVSTLELGDSALYLCASSLGHVGTGELFFGEGSRLTVL.

This clonotype came up a few times. The rearrangement uses TRBV20-1 and TRBJ1-3; D not certain. Deletions cut 5 bases from V and 8 bases from J, with 13 bases between. The length of the CDR3 is 12 residues. The V gene's germline CDR1 is DFQATT and CDR2 SNEGSKA (reference sequence). The CDR3 sequence is CSAGFGPDTIYF. The CDR3 nucleotides read TGCAGTGCTGGGTTCGGGCCGGACACCATATATTTT.

The chain couples TRBV5-8 to TRBJ1-3; no clear D gene. The CDR3 sequence is 16 residues long. CDR1 is SGHTS and CDR2 is YDEGEE in the germline V gene. The V gene lost 1 base and the J gene lost 0 bases, with 11 bases spanning the gap. In nucleotides, the CDR3 is TGTGCCAGCAGCTTGCGGCTGGGTATCTCTGGAAACACCATATATTTT. Translating gives CASSLRLGISGNTIYF.

The table lists this clonotype with many counts. The CDR3, as DNA: TGTGCCAGCAGCTTACGTGGGACCTCCTCTGGAAACACCATATATTTT. Translated: CASSLRGTSSGNTIYF. The chain couples TRBV7-2 to TRBJ1-3, with D possibly matching TRBD1 (5 bases). Between the trimmed V and J ends, which lost 2 bases and 0 bases, there was a span of 11 bases. Germline CDR1 is SGHTA and CDR2 is FQGNSA. The CDR3 is made up of 16 amino acids.

This clonotype was observed a few times. J is TRBJ2-2 and V is TRBV18; D gene uncertain. This CDR3 contains 15 residues. Per the germline V gene, CDR1 is KGHSH and CDR2 is LQKENI. Trimming pared 1 base from V and 3 bases from J, leaving 9 bases between. CDR3 sequence (DNA): TGTGCCAGCTCACCACTTCGGCAGCACACCGGGGAGCTGTTTTTT. It specifies CASSPLRQHTGELFF. The variable domain in full, completed from reference TRBV18 and TRBJ2-2, reads NAGVMQNPRHLVRRRGQEARLRCSPMKGHSHVYWYRQLPEEGLKFMVYLQKENIIDESGMPKERFSAEFPKEGPSILRIQQVVRGDSAAYFCASSPLRQHTGELFFGEGSRLTVL.

The chain employs TRBV12-3 or TRBV12-4 and TRBJ1-2; tentatively, D is TRBD1 (6 bases). Between the trimmed V and J ends, which lost 4 bases and 6 bases, there was a span of 18 bases. This CDR3 has 15 amino acids. The CDR3 region is CASSWGGREGDGYTF. The CDR3 DNA follows: TGTGCCAGCAGTTGGGGGGGCAGGGAGGGCGATGGCTACACCTTC.

This clonotype was counted only a few times. The chain is built from TRBV6-2 or TRBV6-3 and TRBJ2-1, with D perhaps TRBD2 (5 bases). CDR1 is MNHEY and CDR2 is SVGEGT in the germline V gene. V lost 7 bases, J lost 3 bases, and 13 bases lay in between. The CDR3 has 14 amino acids. The DNA for the CDR3 is TGTGCCAGCACGTCTGGCGGGCGCTACAATGAGCAGTTCTTC. Amino acids: CASTSGGRYNEQFF.

V and J are TRBV20-1 and TRBJ2-1; 7 bases match TRBD2. Germline V gene lookup returns CDR1 DFQATT and CDR2 SNEGSKA (reference sequence). Losses at the gene ends were 8 bases for V and 0 bases for J; bases not matched to a gene: 4. This CDR3 spans 13 amino acids. The DNA for the CDR3 is TGCAGTACCGCGGGAGCCTCCTACAATGAGCAGTTCTTC. It specifies CSTAGASYNEQFF.

This clonotype was seen more than once but under ten times. The J gene is TRBJ2-4, the V gene TRBV18, with D tentatively TRBD2 (5 bases). Germline lookup yields CDR1 KGHSH and CDR2 LQKENI. The V end was cut by 3 bases, the J end by 4 bases, with 13 bases between. The CDR3 totals 15 residues. CDR3 protein: CASSPSPPGKNIQYF. The CDR3 bases are TGTGCCAGCTCACCCAGTCCTCCGGGGAAAAACATTCAGTACTTC.

This clonotype showed up just a few times. The rearrangement uses TRBV2 and TRBJ2-5; unclear D gene. V was clipped by 3 bases and J by 5 bases, with 7 bases between them. There are 12 residues in the CDR3. Germline V gene lookup returns CDR1 SNHLY and CDR2 FYNNEI. The CDR3 reads CASSDFVETQYF. The CDR3 DNA reads as TGTGCCAGCAGTGATTTTGTGGAGACCCAGTACTTC.

This clonotype was seen more than once but under ten times. The CDR3 is CASRRGTSGTADTQYF. The CDR3 DNA follows: TGTGCCAGCAGGCGTGGGACTAGCGGGACGGCAGATACGCAGTATTTT. The rearrangement uses TRBV7-2 and TRBJ2-3, with 13 bases lining up with TRBD2. The germline V gene encodes CDR1 SGHTA and CDR2 FQGNSA. The CDR3 loop spans 16 amino acids. V shed 6 bases and J 4 bases; nucleotides not matched to a gene: 7.

A note on this clonotype: This CDR3 is missing its conserved last phenylalanine or tryptophan, likely due to a read error. The chain carries TRBV20-1 and TRBJ2-4, with 10 bases lining up with TRBD2. The ends lost 4 bases at V and 3 bases at J; junction bases unmatched: 9. The CDR3 is 16 residues long. Germline CDR1 reads DFQATT; CDR2 reads SNEGSKA (reference sequence). The CDR3 is CSATNLAGVDKNIQYS. In DNA, the CDR3 is TGCAGTGCTACTAACCTAGCGGGAGTTGACAAAAACATTCAGTACTCC.

Only a few counts were recorded for this clonotype. The J gene is TRBJ2-7, the V gene TRBV29-1; a weak D match, TRBD1 (6 bases). The V gene's germline CDR1 is SQVTM and CDR2 ANQGSEA. V was clipped by 7 bases and J by 5 bases, with 15 bases between them. There are 12 residues in the CDR3. The CDR3 loop reads CSARRGNNEQYF. The CDR3 DNA reads as TGCAGCGCTCGCAGGGGAAACAACGAGCAGTACTTC.

This clonotype was detected many times. This chain links TRBV20-1 with TRBJ2-1, with 13 bases that match TRBD2. The ends lost 6 bases at V and 0 bases at J; junction bases unmatched: 5. Looked up from germline, CDR1 is DFQATT and CDR2 is SNEGSKA (reference sequence). This CDR3 contains 16 residues. The CDR3 bases are TGCAGTGCCAGGACTAGCGGGAGCCCCTCCTACAATGAGCAGTTCTTC. Translated, it gives CSARTSGSPSYNEQFF.

Concerning this clonotype itself: Relative to the germline gene, one junction end is altered; a read error may explain this. The chain joins TRBV20-1 to TRBJ2-7, with D possibly TRBD2 on 6 matching bases. Germline CDR1 reads DFQATT; CDR2 reads SNEGSKA (reference sequence). The CDR3 runs 16 residues. The CDR3 nucleotides are TGCTGTGCTAGAGATGTGGCGGGAATCGACGGGCACGAGCAGTACTTC. Encoded protein: CCARDVAGIDGHEQYF.

Only a few counts were recorded for this clonotype. The chain employs TRBV11-3 and TRBJ2-3, with D possibly being TRBD2 (6 bases). Germline V lookup: CDR1 SGHNT, CDR2 YENEEA. The CDR3 covers 16 residues. V lost 5 bases and J 2 bases, leaving 17 bases between the germline ends. The CDR3 here is CASSQGTVPPTDTQYF. Written as DNA, the CDR3 is TGTGCCAGCAGCCAAGGGACTGTTCCTCCCACAGATACGCAGTATTTT.

V gene TRBV15 combines with J gene TRBJ2-5; D gene unclear. Trimming shortened V by 4 bases and J by 0 bases, and 9 bases separated the two germline ends. Germline loops: CDR1 LNHNV, CDR2 YYDKDF (reference sequence). The CDR3 consists of 14 residues. The CDR3 DNA reads as TGTGCCACCAGCAAAGGCCCCAACCAAGAGACCCAGTACTTC. Translation: CATSKGPNQETQYF.

The chain joins TRBV7-3 to TRBJ2-1; D is uncertain. The germline V and J ends were trimmed by 4 bases and 7 bases, with 20 bases remaining between them. Germline loops: CDR1 SGHTA, CDR2 FQGTGA. The CDR3 is made up of 16 amino acids. CDR3 coding DNA: TGTGCCAGCAGCTCCTCCCTCACGGGTAGGCGGAATGAGCAGTTCTTC. This encodes CASSSSLTGRRNEQFF.

This clonotype was recorded a few times. V and J are TRBV7-2 and TRBJ2-1; a weak D match, TRBD2 (6 bases). Germline V gene data show CDR1 as SGHTA and CDR2 as FQGNSA. The CDR3 runs 13 residues. Trimming removed 5 bases from V and 9 bases from J, with 14 bases in between. The CDR3 reads CASSSQPGAEQFF. CDR3 DNA sequence: TGTGCCAGCAGCAGCCAGCCGGGAGCTGAGCAGTTCTTC.

The chain links TRBV7-8 to TRBJ2-3, with 11 bases fitting TRBD2. CDR1 SGHVS and CDR2 FQNEAQ come from the germline V gene. The CDR3 contains 18 residues. V was clipped by 5 bases and J by 1 base; unmatched bases: 11. In DNA, the CDR3 is TGTGCCAGCAGCCTGGAGGGGACTAGCGGTCCAGGCACAGATACGCAGTATTTT. This codes for CASSLEGTSGPGTDTQYF. The full variable domain, rest sourced from reference TRBV7-8 and TRBJ2-3, is GAGVSQSPRYKVAKRGQDVALRCDPISGHVSLFWYQQALGQGPEFLTYFQNEAQLDKSGLPSDRFFAERPEGSVSTLKIQRTQQEDSAVYLCASSLEGTSGPGTDTQYFGPGTRLTVL.

The V call is TRBV3-1, the J call TRBJ2-7, with 7 bases lining up with TRBD1. The CDR3 is 15 residues long. In germline, CDR1 is LGHDT, CDR2 YNNKEL (reference sequence). V lost 3 bases, J lost 2 bases, and 7 bases stayed unmatched. The CDR3 region has the DNA TGTGCCAGCAGCCATTCCTCGGGACAGACCTACGAGCAGTACTTC. Protein product: CASSHSSGQTYEQYF.

J is TRBJ1-1 and V is TRBV19; no firm D call. The CDR3 consists of 13 residues. Trimming stripped 7 bases from V and 1 base from J, with 10 bases between. In germline, CDR1 is LNHDA, CDR2 SQIVND (reference sequence). The CDR3 sequence: CASTWTANTEAFF. The CDR3 DNA sequence: TGTGCCAGTACTTGGACTGCGAACACTGAAGCTTTCTTT.

J is TRBJ1-6 and V is TRBV3-1; unclear D gene. Trimming pared 1 base from V and 10 bases from J, leaving 11 bases between. Germline V gene sequence: CDR1 LGHDT, CDR2 YNNKEL (reference sequence). CDR3 size: 14 residues. Written as DNA, the CDR3 is TGTGCCAGCAGCCAAGCCCAAAATGGATCACCCCTCCACTTT. It yields the protein CASSQAQNGSPLHF.

This clonotype has more than one count but fewer than ten. The chain carries TRBV11-2 and TRBJ1-1; D might be TRBD1 (5 bases). The germline V and J ends were trimmed by 8 bases and 4 bases, with 17 bases remaining between them. Germline CDR1 is SGHAT and CDR2 is FQNNGV. There are 14 residues in the CDR3. DNA for the CDR3: TGTGCCAGCGGCACCGCGGGGGGGACCACTGAAGCTTTCTTT. Encoded protein: CASGTAGGTTEAFF.

This clonotype came up a few times. The rearrangement joins TRBV11-2 to TRBJ2-4; D call uncertain. The CDR3 loop spans 13 amino acids. The germline CDR1 and CDR2 sequences are SGHAT and FQNNGV. The V and J ends lost 0 bases and 9 bases respectively, with 9 bases between them. DNA of the CDR3: TGTGCCAGCAGCTTAGACTCCGAACTCATTCAGTACTTC. It specifies CASSLDSELIQYF.

CDR3 amino acids: CASSIGLAGVYEQYF. In nucleotides, the CDR3 is TGTGCCAGTAGTATAGGACTAGCGGGAGTCTACGAGCAGTACTTC. The chain links TRBV19 to TRBJ2-7, with 12 bases fitting TRBD2. Trimming removed 1 base from V and 3 bases from J; junction bases left unmatched: 1. This CDR3 is 15 amino acids long. The V gene's germline CDR1 is LNHDA and CDR2 SQIVND (reference sequence).

This clonotype was counted between two and nine times. V and J are TRBV7-2 and TRBJ2-5; the match to TRBD2 covers 12 bases. Germline loops: CDR1 SGHTA, CDR2 FQGNSA. With V trimmed by 4 bases and J by 4 bases, 7 bases remained unmatched. This CDR3 comprises 16 residues. CDR3 DNA: TGTGCCAGCAGCTCTACTAGCGGGAGGCGGGTAGAGACCCAGTACTTC. Amino acid sequence: CASSSTSGRRVETQYF.

The chain links TRBV27 to TRBJ2-5; 12 nucleotides align to TRBD2. The CDR3 covers 14 residues. V lost 7 bases and J lost 4; bases outside the gene matches: 4. CDR1 MNHEY and CDR2 SMNVEV come from the germline V gene (reference sequence). The CDR3 spells CASKTGLAGETQYF. In DNA form, the CDR3 reads TGTGCCAGCAAGACGGGACTAGCGGGAGAGACCCAGTACTTC.